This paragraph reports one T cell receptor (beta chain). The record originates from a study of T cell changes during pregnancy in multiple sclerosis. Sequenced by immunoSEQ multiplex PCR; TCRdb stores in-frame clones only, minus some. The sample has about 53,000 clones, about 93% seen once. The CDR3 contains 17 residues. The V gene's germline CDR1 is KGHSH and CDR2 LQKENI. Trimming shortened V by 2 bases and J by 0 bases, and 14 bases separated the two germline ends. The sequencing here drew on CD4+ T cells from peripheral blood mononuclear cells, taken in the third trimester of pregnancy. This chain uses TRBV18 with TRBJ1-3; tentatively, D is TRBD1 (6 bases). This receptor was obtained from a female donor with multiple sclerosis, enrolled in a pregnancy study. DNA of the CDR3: TGTGCCAGCTCACCATTATCGAGGACAGCCTCTGGAAACACCATATATTTT. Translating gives CASSPLSRTASGNTIYF.